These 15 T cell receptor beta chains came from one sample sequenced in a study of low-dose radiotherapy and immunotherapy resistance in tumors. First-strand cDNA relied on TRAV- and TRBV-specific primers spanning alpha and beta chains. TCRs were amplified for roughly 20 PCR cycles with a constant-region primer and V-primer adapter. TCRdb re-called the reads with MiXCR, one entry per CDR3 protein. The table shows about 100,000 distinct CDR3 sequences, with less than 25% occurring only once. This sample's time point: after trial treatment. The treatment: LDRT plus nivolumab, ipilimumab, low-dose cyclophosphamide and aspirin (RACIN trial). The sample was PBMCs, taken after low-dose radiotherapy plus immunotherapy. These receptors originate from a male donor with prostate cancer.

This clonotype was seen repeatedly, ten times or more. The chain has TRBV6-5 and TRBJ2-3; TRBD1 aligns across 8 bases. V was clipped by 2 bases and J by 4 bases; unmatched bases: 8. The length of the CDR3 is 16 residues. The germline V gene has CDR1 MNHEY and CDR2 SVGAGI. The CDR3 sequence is CASSYSSGTGSDTQYF. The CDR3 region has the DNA TGTGCCAGCAGTTACAGTTCCGGGACAGGCTCAGATACGCAGTATTTT.

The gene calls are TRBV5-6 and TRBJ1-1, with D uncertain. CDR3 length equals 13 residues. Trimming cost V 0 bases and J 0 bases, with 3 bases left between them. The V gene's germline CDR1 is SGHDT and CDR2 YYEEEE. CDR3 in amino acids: CASSLVLNTEAFF. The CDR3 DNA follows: TGTGCCAGCAGCTTGGTATTGAACACTGAAGCTTTCTTT.

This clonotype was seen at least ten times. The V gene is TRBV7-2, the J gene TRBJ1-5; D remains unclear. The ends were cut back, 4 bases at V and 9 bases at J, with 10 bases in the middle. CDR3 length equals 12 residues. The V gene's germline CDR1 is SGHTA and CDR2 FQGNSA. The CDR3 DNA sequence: TGTGCCAGCAGCTACCAGCTTGGGCCCCAGCATTTT. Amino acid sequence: CASSYQLGPQHF. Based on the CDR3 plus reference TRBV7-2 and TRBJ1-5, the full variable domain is GAGVSQSPSNKVTEKGKDVELRCDPISGHTALYWYRQSLGQGLEFLIYFQGNSAPDKSGLPSDRFSAERTGGSVSTLTIQRTQQEDSAVYLCASSYQLGPQHFGDGTRLSIL.

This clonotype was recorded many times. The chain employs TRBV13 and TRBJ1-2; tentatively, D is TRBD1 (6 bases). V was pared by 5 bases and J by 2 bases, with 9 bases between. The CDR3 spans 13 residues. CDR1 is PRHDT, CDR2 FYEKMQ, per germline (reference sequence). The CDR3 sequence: CASSLTGNYGYTF. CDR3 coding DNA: TGTGCCAGCAGCCTGACAGGAAACTATGGCTACACCTTC.

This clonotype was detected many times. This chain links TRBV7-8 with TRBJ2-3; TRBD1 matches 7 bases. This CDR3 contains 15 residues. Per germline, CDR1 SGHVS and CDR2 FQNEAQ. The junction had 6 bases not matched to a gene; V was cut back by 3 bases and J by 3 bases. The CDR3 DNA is TGTGCCAGCAGCTTGGGGACAGTAAATACAGATACGCAGTATTTT. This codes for CASSLGTVNTDTQYF.

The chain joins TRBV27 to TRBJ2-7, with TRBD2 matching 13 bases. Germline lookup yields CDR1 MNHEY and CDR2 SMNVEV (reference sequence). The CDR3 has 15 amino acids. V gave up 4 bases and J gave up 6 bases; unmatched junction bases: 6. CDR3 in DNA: TGTGCCAGCAGTTCAGGACTAGCGGGGGTCGGCGAGCAGTACTTC. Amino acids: CASSSGLAGVGEQYF.

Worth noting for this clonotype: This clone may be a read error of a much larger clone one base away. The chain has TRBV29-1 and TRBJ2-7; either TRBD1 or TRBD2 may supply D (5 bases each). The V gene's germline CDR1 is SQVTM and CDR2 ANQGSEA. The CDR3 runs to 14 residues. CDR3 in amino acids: CSGILPGTSYEHYF. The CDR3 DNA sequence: TGCAGCGGGATTCTGCCGGGGACGAGTTACGAGCATTACTTC.

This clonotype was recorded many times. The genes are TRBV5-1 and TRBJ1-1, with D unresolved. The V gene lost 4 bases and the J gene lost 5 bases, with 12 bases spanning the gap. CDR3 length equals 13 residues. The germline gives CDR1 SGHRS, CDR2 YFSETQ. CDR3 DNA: TGCGCCAGCAGCACGGGCCGTAGGACTGAAGCTTTCTTT. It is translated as CASSTGRRTEAFF. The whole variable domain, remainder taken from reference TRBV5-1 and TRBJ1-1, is KAGVTQTPRYLIKTRGQQVTLSCSPISGHRSVSWYQQTPGQGLQFLFEYFSETQRNKGNFPGRFSGRQFSNSRSEMNVSTLELGDSALYLCASSTGRRTEAFFGQGTRLTVV.

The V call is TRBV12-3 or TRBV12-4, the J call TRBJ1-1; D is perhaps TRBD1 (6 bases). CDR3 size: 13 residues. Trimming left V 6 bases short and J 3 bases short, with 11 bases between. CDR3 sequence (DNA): TGTGCCAGCAGGTCACAGGGCCACACTGAAGCTTTCTTT. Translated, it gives CASRSQGHTEAFF.

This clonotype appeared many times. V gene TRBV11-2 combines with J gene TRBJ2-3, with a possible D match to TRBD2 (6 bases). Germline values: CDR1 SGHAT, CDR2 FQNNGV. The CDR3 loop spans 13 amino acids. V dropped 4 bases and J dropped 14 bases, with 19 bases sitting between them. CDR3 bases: TGTGCCAGCAGCTCCGCCGCGGGGCTTTCTGGGTATTTT. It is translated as CASSSAAGLSGYF.

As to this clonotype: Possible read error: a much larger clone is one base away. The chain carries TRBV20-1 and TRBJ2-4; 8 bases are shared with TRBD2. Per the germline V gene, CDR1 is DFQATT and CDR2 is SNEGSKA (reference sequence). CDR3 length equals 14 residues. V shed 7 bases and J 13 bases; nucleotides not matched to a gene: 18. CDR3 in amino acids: CSVWWRGANNEQYF. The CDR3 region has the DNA TGCAGTGTTTGGTGGCGGGGGGCGAACAATGAGCAGTACTTC.

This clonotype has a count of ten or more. The CDR3 region has the DNA TGTGCCAGCAGTGACTCGACAGGGGCCGGGGAGCTGTTTTTT. This gives the protein CASSDSTGAGELFF. The chain uses TRBV6-4 and TRBJ2-2; 8 nucleotides line up with TRBD1. The length of the CDR3 is 14 residues. Germline lookup yields CDR1 MRHNA and CDR2 SNTAGT. Germline trimming cut 0 bases from V and 6 bases from J; bases unmatched to any gene: 0.

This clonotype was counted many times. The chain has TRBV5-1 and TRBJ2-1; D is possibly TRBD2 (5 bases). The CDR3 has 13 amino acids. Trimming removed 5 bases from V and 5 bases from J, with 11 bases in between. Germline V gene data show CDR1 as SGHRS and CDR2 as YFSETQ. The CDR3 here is CASSFSGNNEQFF. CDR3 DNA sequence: TGCGCCAGCAGTTTTTCCGGGAACAATGAGCAGTTCTTC.

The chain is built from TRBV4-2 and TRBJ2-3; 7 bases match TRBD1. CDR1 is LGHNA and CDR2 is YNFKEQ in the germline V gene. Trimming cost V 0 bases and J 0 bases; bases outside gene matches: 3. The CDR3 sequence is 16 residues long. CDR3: CASSQDQGESTDTQYF. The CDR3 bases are TGTGCCAGCAGCCAAGACCAGGGGGAAAGCACAGATACGCAGTATTTT.

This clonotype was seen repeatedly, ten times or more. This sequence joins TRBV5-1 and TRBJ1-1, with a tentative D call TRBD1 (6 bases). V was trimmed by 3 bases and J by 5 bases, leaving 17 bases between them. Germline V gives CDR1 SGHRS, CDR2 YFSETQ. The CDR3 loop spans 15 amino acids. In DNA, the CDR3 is TGCGCCAGCAGCTCCTATACCACAGGGACGACTGAAGCTTTCTTT. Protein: CASSSYTTGTTEAFF.